These 22 T cell receptor beta chains came from one sample sequenced in a study of blood T cell repertoires in COVID-19. Data came from immunoSEQ multiplex PCR; TCRdb stores just in-frame clones and leaves some out. This table holds 200,000 to 250,000 clones, about 82% found once. Sequenced input: PBMCs or T cells enriched from blood (not recorded which). The receptors shown here come from a woman between 50 and 59 years old who had recovered from COVID-19.

The genes are TRBV21-1 and TRBJ1-5; TRBD1, the table's D call, was not compared with the DNA. TRBV21-1 is described as a pseudogene. CDR3 length: 16 residues. The chain's CDR3 is CATKSPQGSSNQPQHF. The CDR3 nucleotides are TGTGCCACAAAGTCCCCCCAGGGGTCTAGCAATCAGCCCCAGCATTTT.

This clone appeared once. The chain combines TRBV7-8 with TRBJ1-5, with D tentatively TRBD1 (6 bases). CDR1 and CDR2 from the germline V gene are SGHVS and FQNEAQ. This CDR3 is built from 16 residues. The germline V and J ends were trimmed by 5 bases and 6 bases, with 20 bases remaining between them. For the CDR3, the DNA is TGTGCCAGCAGCCCAAGGAGGTGGAAGGGGGTTCAGCCCCAGCATTTT. Its protein is CASSPRRWKGVQPQHF. The full variable domain, in which reference TRBV7-8 and TRBJ1-5 provide the parts outside the CDR3, is GAGVSQSPRYKVAKRGQDVALRCDPISGHVSLFWYQQALGQGPEFLTYFQNEAQLDKSGLPSDRFFAERPEGSVSTLKIQRTQQEDSAVYLCASSPRRWKGVQPQHFGDGTRLSIL.

This chain joins TRBV19 and TRBJ2-3; D may be TRBD2 (5 bases). Looked up from germline, CDR1 is LNHDA and CDR2 is SQIVND (reference sequence). There are 13 residues in the CDR3. Trimming shortened V by 7 bases and J by 4 bases, and 12 bases separated the two germline ends. This chain's CDR3 is CASTPHGADTQYF. The CDR3 region has the DNA TGTGCCAGTACTCCTCACGGGGCAGATACGCAGTATTTT. Variable domain in full (rest from reference TRBV19 and TRBJ2-3): DGGITQSPKYLFRKEGQNVTLSCEQNLNHDAMYWYRQDPGQGLRLIYYSQIVNDFQKGDIAEGYSVSREKKESFPLTVTSAQKNPTAFYLCASTPHGADTQYFGPGTRLTVL.

The J gene is TRBJ2-1, the V gene TRBV7-3; 7 bases line up with TRBD2. The CDR3 contains 16 residues. Germline CDR1 reads SGHTA; CDR2 reads FQGTGA. V shed 2 bases, J shed 1 base, and the junction held 5 bases outside the gene matches. CDR3 residues: CASSLGGSRSYNEQFF. The CDR3 coding sequence is TGTGCCAGCAGCTTAGGCGGGAGCCGGTCCTACAATGAGCAGTTCTTC.

The table lists this clone with a few counts. The chain couples TRBV10-1 to TRBJ2-7; 9 positions agree with TRBD1. V dropped 7 bases and J dropped 2; count of bases not matched to a gene: 30. The CDR3 consists of 22 residues. Looked up from germline, CDR1 is WNHNN and CDR2 is SYGVQD (reference sequence). This chain's CDR3 is CASTPMLGASRPRDRETYEQYF. In DNA, the CDR3 is TGCGCCAGCACTCCTATGTTAGGAGCGTCGCGCCCCCGGGACAGGGAAACCTACGAGCAGTACTTC.

V gene TRBV15 combines with J gene TRBJ1-5, with D possibly TRBD1 on 6 matching bases. The CDR3 is 15 amino acids. V lost 0 bases and J lost 3, with 9 bases in between. Per the germline V gene, CDR1 is LNHNV and CDR2 is YYDKDF (reference sequence). The CDR3 loop reads CATSRDSGVNQPQHF. For the CDR3, the DNA is TGTGCCACCAGCAGAGATTCAGGGGTCAATCAGCCCCAGCATTTT.

The rearrangement joins TRBV14 to TRBJ1-1; a weak D match, TRBD1 (5 bases). The germline V gene has CDR1 SGHDN and CDR2 FVKESK. Trimming took 3 bases from V and 4 from J, leaving 9 bases between them. CDR3 size: 13 residues. CDR3: CASSQAGGTEAFF. CDR3 in DNA: TGTGCCAGCAGCCAGGCGGGGGGCACTGAAGCTTTCTTT.

V is TRBV21-1 and J is TRBJ2-4; the DNA was not used to check the table's D call, TRBD2. TRBV21-1 is listed as a pseudogene. CDR3 length: 19 residues. CDR3 sequence: CASSLRTSGRFLAKNIQYF. The CDR3 DNA is TGTGCCAGCAGCCTGCGGACTAGCGGGAGATTCCTAGCCAAAAACATTCAGTACTTC.

This chain connects TRBV5-4 to TRBJ2-5; 9 bases align to TRBD1. V lost 3 bases, J lost 5 bases, and 8 bases stayed unmatched. The CDR3 spans 15 residues. Germline-derived CDR1 and CDR2 are SGHNT and YYREEE (reference sequence). CDR3 in amino acids: CASSSVTGGSETQYF. The CDR3 DNA reads as TGTGCCAGCAGCTCTGTCACAGGGGGCTCGGAGACCCAGTACTTC.

This sequence joins TRBV7-2 and TRBJ1-6; TRBD1 is a possible D gene (6 bases). Trimming stripped 5 bases from V and 7 bases from J, with 9 bases between. The CDR3 runs 13 residues. Germline loops: CDR1 SGHTA, CDR2 FQGNSA. The CDR3 nucleotides read TGTGCCAGCAGCCGGGACAAGAATTCACCCCTCCACTTT. Encoded protein: CASSRDKNSPLHF.

The chain joins TRBV3-1 (or the pseudogene TRBV3-2) to TRBJ1-2; D remains unclear. Germline CDR1 and CDR2: LGHDT and YNNKEL (reference sequence). V shed 0 bases and J shed 8 bases, with 7 bases lying between them. This CDR3 region has 12 residues. The CDR3 bases are TGTGCCAGCAGCCAAGAGTCGGGAGGCTACACCTTC. This translates into CASSQESGGYTF.

CDR3 sequence (DNA): TGCGCCAGCAGCCAAGCGGTGCGGGCAGCTAACTATGGCTACACCTTC. Translating it yields CASSQAVRAANYGYTF. The V and J genes are TRBV4-3 and TRBJ1-2; D gene ambiguous. Trimming cost V 1 base and J 0 bases, with 12 bases left between them. The CDR3 length is 16 residues. The V gene's germline CDR1 is LGHNA and CDR2 YSLEER.

CDR3 nucleotides: TGTGCCAGCAGCCCGGCATCGCGGGGAAACACCATATATTTT. The encoded protein is CASSPASRGNTIYF. The V call is TRBV7-9, the J call TRBJ1-3; D gene ambiguous. Trimming left V 5 bases short and J 4 bases short, with 12 bases between. Germline CDR1 reads SEHNR; CDR2 reads FQNEAQ (reference sequence). This CDR3 comprises 14 residues.

This chain links TRBV7-3 with TRBJ2-1, with 12 bases matching TRBD2. Germline values: CDR1 SGHTA, CDR2 FQGTGA. J gave up 8 bases and V 0 bases, and 8 bases lay outside the gene matches. This CDR3 contains 17 residues. CDR3 sequence reads: CASSLTPTSGSNYEQFF. CDR3 nucleotide sequence: TGTGCCAGCAGCTTAACGCCGACTAGCGGGAGCAACTATGAGCAGTTCTTC. The full variable domain, its missing parts supplied by reference TRBV7-3 and TRBJ2-1, is GAGVSQTPSNKVTEKGKYVELRCDPISGHTALYWYRQSLGQGPEFLIYFQGTGAADDSGLPNDRFFAVRPEGSVSTLKIQRTERGDSAVYLCASSLTPTSGSNYEQFFGPGTRLTVL.

This chain joins TRBV4-3 and TRBJ2-7, with 7 bases matching TRBD2. Germline V gene sequence: CDR1 LGHNA, CDR2 YSLEER. This CDR3 contains 15 residues. Trimming at V came to 2 bases and at J to 6 bases, leaving 10 bases not matched to a gene. The CDR3 sequence is CASSQWPAGRGEQYF. DNA for the CDR3: TGCGCCAGCAGCCAATGGCCAGCGGGAAGGGGCGAGCAGTACTTC.

This clone came up a few times. The rearrangement uses TRBV7-2 and TRBJ2-1; perhaps TRBD2 as D (5 bases). Germline-derived CDR1 and CDR2 are SGHTA and FQGNSA. V was cut by 5 bases and J by 2 bases, with 13 bases left in between. The CDR3 has 15 residues. The CDR3 here is CASSLRPSTYNEQFF. CDR3 DNA: TGTGCCAGCAGCCTGCGGCCTAGCACCTACAATGAGCAGTTCTTC.

This rearrangement joins TRBV29-1 to TRBJ1-3; 7 nucleotides agree with TRBD1. Germline trimming cut 7 bases from V and 0 bases from J; bases unmatched to any gene: 6. The germline gives CDR1 SQVTM, CDR2 ANQGSEA. This CDR3 spans 14 amino acids. CDR3 coding DNA: TGCAGCGGTCGACAGGGAGCCTCTGGAAACACCATATATTTT. Translating gives CSGRQGASGNTIYF. The variable domain in full, with the rest retrieved from reference TRBV29-1 and TRBJ1-3, is SAVISQKPSRDICQRGTSLTIQCQVDSQVTMMFWYRQQPGQSLTLIATANQGSEATYESGFVIDKFPISRPNLTFSTLTVSNMSPEDSSIYLCSGRQGASGNTIYFGEGSWLTVV.

The table lists this clone with a few counts. V is TRBV10-1 and J is TRBJ2-2, with 10 positions matching TRBD1. The germline CDR1 and CDR2 sequences are WNHNN and SYGVQD (reference sequence). V dropped 0 bases and J dropped 3; count of bases not matched to a gene: 4. This CDR3 has 17 amino acids. The CDR3 protein is CASSESGQGYDTGELFF. The CDR3 DNA is TGCGCCAGCAGTGAGTCGGGACAGGGGTATGACACCGGGGAGCTGTTTTTT.

The V and J genes are TRBV4-1 and TRBJ1-6; D gene unclear. The CDR3 is 18 residues long. V was pared by 0 bases and J by 7 bases, with 19 bases between. In germline, CDR1 is MGHRA, CDR2 YSYEKL. The CDR3, as DNA: TGCGCCAGCAGCCAAGATCGGTCCGGGGTAGTAGGCAATTCACCCCTCCACTTT. Residues: CASSQDRSGVVGNSPLHF.

The CDR3 coding sequence is TGTGCCAGCAGTCACCGACTAGCGGAGCAGTTCTTC. The encoded protein is CASSHRLAEQFF. The rearrangement uses TRBV6-2 or TRBV6-3 and TRBJ2-1; 8 bases match TRBD2. After removal of 5 bases from V and 10 bases from J, the junction contained 4 bases not matched to a gene. This CDR3 region has 12 residues. CDR1 MNHEY and CDR2 SVGEGT come from the germline V gene.

V usage is TRBV6-5 and J usage is TRBJ1-2; D is undetermined. Germline V gene sequence: CDR1 MNHEY, CDR2 SVGAGI. The length of the CDR3 is 14 residues. Deletions cut 5 bases from V and 9 bases from J, with 19 bases between. Here the CDR3 reads CASSPNGRSRSYTF. In DNA, the CDR3 is TGTGCCAGCAGTCCGAACGGGAGATCTCGGAGCTACACCTTC.

The V and J genes are TRBV11-2 and TRBJ1-2, with a tentative D call TRBD1 (5 bases). The length of the CDR3 is 13 residues. V lost 4 bases to trimming and J lost 4 bases, with 10 bases between them. Per germline, CDR1 SGHAT and CDR2 FQNNGV. CDR3 DNA: TGTGCCAGCAGCTCGGACAATTTCTATGGCTACACCTTC. This sequence encodes CASSSDNFYGYTF. Based on the CDR3 plus reference TRBV11-2 and TRBJ1-2, the full variable domain is EAGVAQSPRYKIIEKRQSVAFWCNPISGHATLYWYQQILGQGPKLLIQFQNNGVVDDSQLPKDRFSAERLKGVDSTLKIQPAKLEDSAVYLCASSSDNFYGYTFGSGTRLTVV.